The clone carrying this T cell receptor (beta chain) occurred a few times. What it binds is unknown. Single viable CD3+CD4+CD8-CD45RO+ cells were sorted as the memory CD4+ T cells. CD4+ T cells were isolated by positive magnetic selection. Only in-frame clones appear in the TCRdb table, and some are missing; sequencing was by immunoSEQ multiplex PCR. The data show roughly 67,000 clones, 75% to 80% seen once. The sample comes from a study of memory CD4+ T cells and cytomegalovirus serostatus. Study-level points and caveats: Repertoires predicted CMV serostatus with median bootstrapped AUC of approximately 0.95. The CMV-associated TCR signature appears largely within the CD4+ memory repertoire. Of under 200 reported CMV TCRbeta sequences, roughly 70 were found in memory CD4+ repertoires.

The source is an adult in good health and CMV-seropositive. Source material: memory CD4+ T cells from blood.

The DNA of the CDR3 is TGTGCCAGCAGTTTTACGGGCAGGGGACATCAGCCCCAGCATTTT. Amino acids: CASSFTGRGHQPQHF. This chain connects TRBV27 to TRBJ1-5; TRBD1 is a possible D gene (6 bases). The CDR3 is 15 residues long. The germline V gene encodes CDR1 MNHEY and CDR2 SMNVEV (reference sequence). V was shortened by 3 bases and J by 5 bases, with 14 bases between the two germline ends.